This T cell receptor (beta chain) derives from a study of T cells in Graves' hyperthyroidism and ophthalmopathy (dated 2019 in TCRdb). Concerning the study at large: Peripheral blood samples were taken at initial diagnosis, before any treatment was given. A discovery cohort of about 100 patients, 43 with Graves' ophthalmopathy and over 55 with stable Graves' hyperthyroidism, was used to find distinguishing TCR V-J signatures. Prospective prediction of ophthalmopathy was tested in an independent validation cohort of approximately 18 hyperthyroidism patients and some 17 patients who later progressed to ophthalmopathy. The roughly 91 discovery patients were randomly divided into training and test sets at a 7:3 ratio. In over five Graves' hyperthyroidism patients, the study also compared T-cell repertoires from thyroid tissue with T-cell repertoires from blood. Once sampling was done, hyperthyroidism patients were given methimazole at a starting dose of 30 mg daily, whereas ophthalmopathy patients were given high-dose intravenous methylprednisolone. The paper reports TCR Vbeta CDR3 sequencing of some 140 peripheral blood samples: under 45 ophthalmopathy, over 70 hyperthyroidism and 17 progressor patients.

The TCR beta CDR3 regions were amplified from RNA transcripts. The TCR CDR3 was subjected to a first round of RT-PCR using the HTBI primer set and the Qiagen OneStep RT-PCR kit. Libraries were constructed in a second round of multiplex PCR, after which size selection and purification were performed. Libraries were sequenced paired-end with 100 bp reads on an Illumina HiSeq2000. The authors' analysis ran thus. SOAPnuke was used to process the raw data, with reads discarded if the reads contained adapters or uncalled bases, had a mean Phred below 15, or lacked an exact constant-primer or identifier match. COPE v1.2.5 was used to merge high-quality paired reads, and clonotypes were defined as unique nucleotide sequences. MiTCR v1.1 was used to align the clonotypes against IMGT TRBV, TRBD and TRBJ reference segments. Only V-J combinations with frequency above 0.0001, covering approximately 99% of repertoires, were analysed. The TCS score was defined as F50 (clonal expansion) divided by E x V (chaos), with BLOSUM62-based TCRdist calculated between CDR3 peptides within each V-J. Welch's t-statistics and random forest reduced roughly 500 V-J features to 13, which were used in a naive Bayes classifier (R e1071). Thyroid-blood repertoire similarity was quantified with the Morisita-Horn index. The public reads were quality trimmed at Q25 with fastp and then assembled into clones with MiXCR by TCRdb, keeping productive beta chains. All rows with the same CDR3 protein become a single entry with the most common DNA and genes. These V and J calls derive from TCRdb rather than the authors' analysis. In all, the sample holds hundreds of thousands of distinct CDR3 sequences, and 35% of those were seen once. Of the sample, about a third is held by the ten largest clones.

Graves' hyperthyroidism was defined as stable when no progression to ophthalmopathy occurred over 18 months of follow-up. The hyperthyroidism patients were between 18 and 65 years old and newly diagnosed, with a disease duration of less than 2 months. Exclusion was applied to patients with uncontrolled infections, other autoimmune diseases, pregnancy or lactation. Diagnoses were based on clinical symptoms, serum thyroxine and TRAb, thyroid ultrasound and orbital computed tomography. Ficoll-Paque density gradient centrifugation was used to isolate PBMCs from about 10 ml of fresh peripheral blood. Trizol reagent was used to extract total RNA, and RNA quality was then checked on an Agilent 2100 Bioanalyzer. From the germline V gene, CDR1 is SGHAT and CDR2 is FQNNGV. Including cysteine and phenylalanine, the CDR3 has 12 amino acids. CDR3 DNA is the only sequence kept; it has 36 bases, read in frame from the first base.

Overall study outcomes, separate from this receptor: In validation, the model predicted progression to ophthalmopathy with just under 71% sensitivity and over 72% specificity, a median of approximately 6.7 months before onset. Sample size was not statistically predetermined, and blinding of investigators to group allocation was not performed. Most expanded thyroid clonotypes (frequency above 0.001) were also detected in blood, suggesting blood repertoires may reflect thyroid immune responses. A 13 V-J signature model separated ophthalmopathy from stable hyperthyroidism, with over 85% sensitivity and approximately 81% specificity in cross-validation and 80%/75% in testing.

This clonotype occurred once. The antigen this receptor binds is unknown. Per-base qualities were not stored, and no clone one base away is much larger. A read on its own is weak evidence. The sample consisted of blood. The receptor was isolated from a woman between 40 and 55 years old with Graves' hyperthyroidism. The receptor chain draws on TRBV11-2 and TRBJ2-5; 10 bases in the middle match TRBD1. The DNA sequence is TGTGCGGACAGGGGGGGCAGCGGGACCCAGTACTTC. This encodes CADRGGSGTQYF.